A single sample gave rise to the 16 T cell receptor beta chains below, sequenced in a study of blood T cell repertoires in COVID-19. Assay: immunoSEQ multiplex PCR; the TCRdb copy retains only in-frame clones and omits some. The sample has about 210,000 clones, 80% seen once. Sequenced sample: peripheral blood. All receptors come from a human donor in a cohort sampled during active COVID-19.

A few counts support this clone. This rearrangement joins TRBV12-3 or TRBV12-4 to TRBJ2-1; TRBD2 matches 8 bases. Germline trimming cut 7 bases from V and 16 bases from J; bases unmatched to any gene: 9. This CDR3 is 11 amino acids long. CDR3 bases: TGTGCCAGCACTCAACTAGCGGTGGCTTTCTTC. It encodes CASTQLAVAFF.

V gene TRBV5-1 combines with J gene TRBJ1-2; 10 bases agree with TRBD1. The CDR3 is 14 amino acids. Germline-derived CDR1 and CDR2 are SGHRS and YFSETQ. V shed 4 bases, J shed 9 bases, and the junction held 9 bases outside the gene matches. CDR3 amino acids: CASSGTDRGSSYTF. The CDR3, as DNA: TGCGCCAGCAGCGGGACGGACAGGGGGAGTAGCTACACCTTC.

V usage is TRBV4-2 and J usage is TRBJ2-5, with D possibly being TRBD1 (5 bases). Trimming took off 0 bases at V and 5 bases at J, with 10 bases between the two ends. The CDR3 extends over 14 amino acids. Looked up from germline, CDR1 is LGHNA and CDR2 is YNFKEQ. CDR3 in amino acids: CASSQDRAGETQYF. The CDR3 DNA sequence: TGTGCCAGCAGCCAAGATCGCGCAGGGGAGACCCAGTACTTC.

This chain connects TRBV7-2 to TRBJ2-1; 7 nucleotides agree with TRBD2. The CDR3 is 15 residues long. The germline V gene encodes CDR1 SGHTA and CDR2 FQGNSA. The V segment lost 4 bases and the J segment 6 bases; nucleotides outside the gene matches: 9. The DNA for the CDR3 is TGTGCCAGCAGCTCCGCGGGGGTGTATACCAATGAGCAGTTCTTC. This encodes CASSSAGVYTNEQFF.

The chain links TRBV6-2 or TRBV6-3 to TRBJ1-5; D ambiguous. The V end lost 2 bases, the J end lost 6 bases, and 11 bases lay between the germline ends. The CDR3 is 14 residues long. In germline, CDR1 is MNHEY, CDR2 SVGEGT. CDR3 amino acids: CASSYGLSGQPQHF. The CDR3 DNA reads TGTGCCAGCAGTTACGGCCTCAGCGGTCAGCCCCAGCATTTT.

This rearrangement joins TRBV5-5 to TRBJ2-2; D possibly corresponds to TRBD2 (5 bases). CDR3 length equals 16 residues. The V end was cut by 3 bases, the J end by 7 bases, with 19 bases between. Germline V CDR1 and CDR2: SGHKS, YYEKEE (reference sequence). In nucleotides, the CDR3 is TGTGCCAGCAGCTCAAACCCCGGGAACGTCAACGGGGAGCTGTTTTTT. Protein product: CASSSNPGNVNGELFF.

As concerns this clone: Other DNA sequences in the same sample also yield this CDR3. The chain links TRBV14 to TRBJ1-1; tentatively, D is TRBD1 (6 bases). The CDR3 runs to 13 residues. The germline V and J ends were trimmed by 5 bases and 1 base, with 8 bases remaining between them. Germline lookup yields CDR1 SGHDN and CDR2 FVKESK. The CDR3 loop reads CASSTQGNTEAFF. Written as DNA, the CDR3 is TGTGCCAGCAGCACACAGGGGAACACTGAAGCTTTCTTT.

The chain couples TRBV5-1 to TRBJ2-3; 13 bases fit TRBD2. V gave up 3 bases and J gave up 2 bases; unmatched junction bases: 6. The CDR3 is 17 amino acids. CDR1 and CDR2 from the germline V gene are SGHRS and YFSETQ. The CDR3, as DNA: TGCGCCAGCAGCTCAGGGACTAGCGGGGCGGCCACAGATACGCAGTATTTT. Translated, it gives CASSSGTSGAATDTQYF.

The chain carries TRBV15 and TRBJ2-3; tentatively, D is TRBD2 (6 bases). Per the germline V gene, CDR1 is LNHNV and CDR2 is YYDKDF (reference sequence). The CDR3 contains 17 residues. The V and J ends lost 0 bases and 6 bases respectively, with 19 bases between them. CDR3 in DNA: TGTGCCACCAGCAGAGACCTGTCAGGCCTCAGCGGGGATACGCAGTATTTT. It yields the protein CATSRDLSGLSGDTQYF.

The rearrangement joins TRBV4-1 to TRBJ2-5; 10 bases agree with TRBD2. Germline CDR1 is MGHRA and CDR2 is YSYEKL. CDR3 length: 16 residues. V lost 4 bases and J lost 5; bases outside the gene matches: 10. The CDR3 is CASSLLAGPPGETQYF. CDR3 coding DNA: TGCGCCAGCAGCCTACTAGCGGGGCCCCCGGGGGAGACCCAGTACTTC.

This clone was picked up a small number of times. This chain's CDR3 is CASSLGGTDNEKLFF. Written as DNA, the CDR3 is TGTGCCAGCAGCTTGGGGGGGACAGATAATGAAAAACTGTTTTTT. The rearrangement links TRBV5-5 to TRBJ1-4; TRBD1 aligns across 7 bases. Germline V CDR1 and CDR2: SGHKS, YYEKEE (reference sequence). The CDR3 has 15 amino acids. The junction had 3 bases not matched to a gene; V was cut back by 0 bases and J by 4 bases.

The J gene is TRBJ2-7, the V gene TRBV27; 11 nucleotides match TRBD2. There are 15 residues in the CDR3. Germline V lookup: CDR1 MNHEY, CDR2 SMNVEV (reference sequence). V lost 6 bases and J lost 2; bases outside the gene matches: 6. Here the CDR3 DNA reads TGTGCCAGCAGGCTTAGCGGGGGGGCCCCCTACGAGCAGTACTTC. Translation gives CASRLSGGAPYEQYF.

In its sample, this clone was seen a few times. This chain links TRBV5-1 with TRBJ1-2; possible D gene TRBD1, 6 bases. Germline CDR1 reads SGHRS; CDR2 reads YFSETQ. V lost 3 bases to trimming and J lost 6 bases, with 21 bases between them. This CDR3 is built from 16 residues. CDR3 residues: CASSSALGTGLDGYTF. In nucleotides, the CDR3 is TGCGCCAGCAGCTCGGCGTTAGGAACAGGGCTGGATGGCTACACCTTC.

In the case of this clone: One end of the junction varies from germline; a read error may be responsible. The chain couples TRBV4-2 to TRBJ2-4; possibly TRBD1 for D (6 bases). Per the germline V gene, CDR1 is LGHNA and CDR2 is YNFKEQ. The CDR3 has 13 residues. In DNA, the CDR3 is TGTGCCAGCAGCCAAGACCAACAGGGCGAGAGGGACTTC. Amino acids: CASSQDQQGERDF.

The chain links TRBV6-5 to TRBJ2-7; 7 nucleotides agree with TRBD1. Germline values: CDR1 MNHEY, CDR2 SVGAGI. The CDR3 sequence is 14 residues long. V shed 7 bases and J 3 bases; nucleotides not matched to a gene: 9. CDR3 loop: CASTPGTEFYEQYF. CDR3 sequence (DNA): TGTGCCAGCACTCCCGGGACAGAGTTCTACGAGCAGTACTTC.

The rearrangement links TRBV29-1 to TRBJ1-4; 7 positions match TRBD1. The germline V gene encodes CDR1 SQVTM and CDR2 ANQGSEA. V trimming: 7 bases; J trimming: 3 bases; junction bases outside the gene matches: 8. CDR3 length equals 14 residues. The CDR3 nucleotides are TGCAGCGCGGGGGAGGGGACAGCTAATGAAAAACTGTTTTTT. Its translation: CSAGEGTANEKLFF.